This TCR beta chain emerged from a study of shared clonotypes between healthy human individuals. Of note for this clone: Antigen specificity is unknown.

Germline CDR1 reads SGHRS; CDR2 reads YFSETQ. V was clipped by 0 bases and J by 4 bases, with 9 bases between them. CDR3 length equals 14 residues. Sequencing was performed with immunoSEQ multiplex PCR; in TCRdb, only in-frame clones are kept and a portion is missing. The table records roughly 2,300,000 clones, under 95% of them present only once. Overall study findings and caveats: Non-shared clonotypes displayed generation probabilities falling below those of clonotypes present in all four donors. Expectations were that clonotype sharing among donors would be affected by sequencing depth.

Material: naive CD4+ T cells from PBMCs. Subset described: CD45RA+ positively selected. This sequence joins TRBV5-1 and TRBJ2-3, with a possible D match to TRBD1 (5 bases). The TCR comes from a man aged 18-30 years in good health. Some clones in this sample may be carry-over from other donors' samples. The CDR3 reads CASSLVQGSDTQYF. In DNA form, the CDR3 reads TGCGCCAGCAGCTTGGTTCAGGGATCAGATACGCAGTATTTT. The full variable domain, rest sourced from reference TRBV5-1 and TRBJ2-3, is KAGVTQTPRYLIKTRGQQVTLSCSPISGHRSVSWYQQTPGQGLQFLFEYFSETQRNKGNFPGRFSGRQFSNSRSEMNVSTLELGDSALYLCASSLVQGSDTQYFGPGTRLTVL.